The rows below give T cell receptor beta chains drawn from one sample of a study of T-cell reconstitution after alpha-beta-depleted transplantation in children. TCRdb independently ran MiXCR on the PCR reads; one entry per CDR3 protein. The sample holds 400,000 to 450,000 distinct CDR3 sequences, approximately 42% seen once. The sample consisted of PBMCs, taken before TCRalphabeta/CD19-depleted stem cell transplant. The receptors derive from a girl aged 2-10 years with aplastic anemia, due to receive a stem cell transplant. Each CDR3 is given with its conserved first and last residue. D genes are given only for firm matches. Expanded clones get a size class; other rows say once, few or many, or leave the size out.

D	size	J	V	DNA	CDR3
-	-	TRBJ2-1	TRBV14	TGTGCCAGCAGCCAAGCGGCGGGACCCTACAATGAGCAGCTCTTC	CASSQAAGPYNEQLF
-	-	TRBJ2-1	TRBV29-1	TGCAGCGTTGTGCCTAACCCCAATGAGCAGTTCTTC	CSVVPNPNEQFF
-	-	TRBJ1-5	TRBV23-1	TGCGCCAGCAGTCAAAACGGACTAACAGATGATCAGCCCCAGCATTTT	CASSQNGLTDDQPQHF
TRBD1	-	TRBJ1-2	TRBV5-1	TGCGCCAGCAGCGGCGGACAGGCGGTTAATTATGGCTACACCTTC	CASSGGQAVNYGYTF
-	-	TRBJ2-1	TRBV25-1	TGTGCCAGCAGTGACCTACCCCCGAACAGGGACAATGAGCAGTTCTTC	CASSDLPPNRDNEQFF
TRBD2	-	TRBJ2-1	TRBV20-1	TGCAGTGCTAAGAAACTAGCGGGAGCACAGGACAATGAGCAGTTCTTC	CSAKKLAGAQDNEQFF
-	-	TRBJ1-5	TRBV5-1	TGCGCCAGCAGCTTGGCCCCAGGGGCCGGCAATCAGCCCCAGCATTTT	CASSLAPGAGNQPQHF
TRBD2	-	TRBJ2-1	TRBV7-7	TGTGCTAGCAGCGAACGACTAGCGGGAGATGAGCAGTTCTTC	CASSERLAGDEQFF
TRBD2	-	TRBJ2-2	TRBV4-2	TGTGCCAGCAGCCTGGGACTATTTGCTACCACCGGGGAGCTGTTTTTT	CASSLGLFATTGELFF
TRBD2	few	TRBJ2-5	TRBV20-1	TGCAGTGCTAGAGATTGGGGAGGGAGCGGGGGGGAAGAGACCCAGTACTTC	CSARDWGGSGGEETQYF
TRBD1	few	TRBJ1-6	TRBV18	TGTGCCAGCTCACCTATACAGGGGAACGACTATAATTCACCCCTCCACTTT	CASSPIQGNDYNSPLHF
-	-	TRBJ2-1	TRBV6-5	TGTGCCAGCAGTTACTCGGAGGGCAACAATGAGCAGTTCTTC	CASSYSEGNNEQFF
-	-	TRBJ2-7	TRBV10-3	TGTGCCATCAGCCAAACCCAAACCCCCTACGAGCAGTACTTC	CAISQTQTPYEQYF
-	-	TRBJ1-5	TRBV20-1	TGCAGTGCTAGAGATCCCCGGTGGGGGGCGATGAATCAGCCCCAGCATTTT	CSARDPRWGAMNQPQHF
-	-	TRBJ2-3	TRBV15	TGTTCCACCACCTCGGACAGATTCTCAGATACGCAGTATTTT	CSTTSDRFSDTQYF
-	-	TRBJ2-2	TRBV30	TGTGCCTGGTCACAGCCCACCGGGGAGCTGTTTTTT	CAWSQPTGELFF
-	many	TRBJ2-7	TRBV7-2	TGTGCCAGCAGCACATTGTCCCCCGAGCAGTACTTC	CASSTLSPEQYF
TRBD1	many	TRBJ2-7	TRBV12-3/TRBV12-4	TGTGCCAGCAGTCGACAGGGAAGTGAGCAGTACTTC	CASSRQGSEQYF
TRBD1	few	TRBJ1-6	TRBV4-2	TGTGCCAGCAGCCAAGTCGGGACAGCTGATTCACCCCTCCACTTT	CASSQVGTADSPLHF
-	few	TRBJ2-3	TRBV7-7	TGTGCTAGCAGCTCTTATCACCGCGACAGTCGCGGCACAGATACGCAGTATTTT	CASSSYHRDSRGTDTQYF
-	many	TRBJ1-2	TRBV12-3/TRBV12-4	TGTGCCAGCAGCCGTCGAACATCCCGGGTGGGCGGCTACACCTTC	CASSRRTSRVGGYTF
-	many	TRBJ1-4	TRBV5-1	TGCGCCAGCCCACCGGACGGAACGGAAAAACTGTTTTTT	CASPPDGTEKLFF
-	few	TRBJ1-2	TRBV20-1	TGCAGTGCTATTCAACCAGGGGCCAACTATGGCTACACCTTC	CSAIQPGANYGYTF
-	-	TRBJ2-7	TRBV5-5	TGTGCCAGCAGCTTGTACGACGGAGCCTACGAGCAGTACTTC	CASSLYDGAYEQYF
TRBD2	-	TRBJ2-7	TRBV4-2	TGTGCCAGCAGCCACGGTTCTAGCGGGAGGGTCCAAACCTACGAGCAGTACTTC	CASSHGSSGRVQTYEQYF
-	many	TRBJ2-1	TRBV12-3/TRBV12-4	TGTGCCAGCAGTTTTGCCCTTGAGCAGTTCTTC	CASSFALEQFF
-	-	TRBJ2-7	TRBV20-1	TGCAGTGCTAGAGCGGCGGGAACCTACGAGCAGTACTTC	CSARAAGTYEQYF
-	-	TRBJ1-1	TRBV6-5	TGTGCCAGCACCGCGAGGCGAGGTGAAGCTTTCTTT	CASTARRGEAFF
TRBD2	-	TRBJ2-1	TRBV5-1	TGCGCCAGCAGCTTGACGGAAAGCGGGGTTGAGCAGTTCTTC	CASSLTESGVEQFF
-	-	TRBJ2-7	TRBV30	TGTGCCTGGAGCCTAGGGCTGGAGACATACGAGCAGTACTTC	CAWSLGLETYEQYF
-	-	TRBJ2-1	TRBV15	TGTGCCACCAGCAGTCGACAGGAAGGCTACAATGAGCAGTTCTTC	CATSSRQEGYNEQFF
-	many	TRBJ2-1	TRBV7-8	TGTGCCAGCAGCTTATGGGCCCCCTCCTCCTACAATGAGCAGTTCTTC	CASSLWAPSSYNEQFF
TRBD1	many	TRBJ2-1	TRBV12-3/TRBV12-4	TGTGCCAGCAGCCCGGGACAGGCCTACAATGAGCAGTTCTTC	CASSPGQAYNEQFF
TRBD1	few	TRBJ2-2	TRBV6-5	TGTGCCAGCAGTTCGGACAGGGTTTCCACCGGGGAGCTGTTTTTT	CASSSDRVSTGELFF
-	few	TRBJ2-3	TRBV7-2	TGTGCCAGCAGCTTAGTGGCAGCCACAGATACGCAGTATTTT	CASSLVAATDTQYF
TRBD1	few	TRBJ1-1	TRBV28	TGTGCCAGCAGAATCGGGACAGAGAACACTGAAGCTTTCTTT	CASRIGTENTEAFF
-	many	TRBJ1-2	TRBV29-1	TGCAGCGTTGATTCGGGGAACTATGGCTACACCTTC	CSVDSGNYGYTF
-	-	TRBJ2-7	TRBV7-2	TGTGCCAGCAGCTTAGTCTTGCGGTCCTACTCCTACGAGCAGTACTTC	CASSLVLRSYSYEQYF
-	-	TRBJ2-5	TRBV11-1	TGTGCCAGCAGCTCACGAGGCGGCCAAGAGACCCAGTACTTC	CASSSRGGQETQYF
-	many	TRBJ2-1	TRBV7-3	TGTGCCAGCAGCTTCGGGGGTGGGTCCATTAATGAGCAGTTCTTC	CASSFGGGSINEQFF
TRBD2	once	TRBJ2-5	TRBV5-1	TGCGCCAGCAGCTCCGGGACTAGGGGCCAAGAGACCCAGTACTTC	CASSSGTRGQETQYF
-	-	TRBJ2-4	TRBV6-5	TGTGCCAGCAGTGCAACTGGGGACATTCAGTACTTC	CASSATGDIQYF
TRBD2	few	TRBJ2-1	TRBV7-3	TGTGCCAGCAGCTTAAACGGAGCGGGAACTGAGCAGTTCTTC	CASSLNGAGTEQFF
TRBD1	many	TRBJ1-5	TRBV6-4	TGTGCCAGCAGGCACTTTCCCCGACAGGGACTTCCTCACTATAGCAATCAGCCCCAGCATTTT	CASRHFPRQGLPHYSNQPQHF
-	few	TRBJ2-3	TRBV20-1	TGCAGTGGACCCCTTTTGGATACGCAGTATTTT	CSGPLLDTQYF
-	-	TRBJ2-1	TRBV6-1	TGTGCCAGCAGAAAACTAGGGGGGTCCTACAATGAGCAGTTCTTC	CASRKLGGSYNEQFF
TRBD1	few	TRBJ2-7	TRBV12-3/TRBV12-4	TGTGCCAGCAGTTCCCATGGGGGACAGACCTACGAGCAGTACTTC	CASSSHGGQTYEQYF
-	few	TRBJ2-1	TRBV9	TGTGCCAGCAGCGTAGGGCGGGACAGATCCTACAATGAGCAGTTCTTC	CASSVGRDRSYNEQFF
-	-	TRBJ2-3	TRBV5-1	TGCGCCAGCAGCTTGGCGGTGGGGCAGAACACAGATACGCAGTATTTT	CASSLAVGQNTDTQYF
-	few	TRBJ2-7	TRBV20-1	TGCAGTGCTAGAGCAGGGACGGCCGACGAGCAGTACTTC	CSARAGTADEQYF
-	few	TRBJ1-6	TRBV20-1	TGCAGTGCTAGGAGAGCCCCAAGGGGGGCGGCGCATTCACCCCTCCACTTT	CSARRAPRGAAHSPLHF
-	-	TRBJ2-3	TRBV7-9	TGTGCCAGCAGCTTAGAGCCGAGGCGCACAGATACGCAGTATTTT	CASSLEPRRTDTQYF
TRBD2	-	TRBJ2-7	TRBV6-1	TGTGGGGTCCCGAACGTAGCGGGGGCTCGAAGCGAGCAGTACTTC	CGVPNVAGARSEQYF